This T cell receptor beta chain was found in a study of shared clonotypes between healthy human individuals. Generated by immunoSEQ multiplex PCR, the TCRdb table keeps only in-frame clones and is missing some. This sample yields some 2,100,000 clones, of which almost 96% are seen a single time; roughly 0.13% belongs to the top ten. Germline V gene sequence: CDR1 GTSNPN, CDR2 SVGIG (reference sequence). V trimming: 2 bases; J trimming: 7 bases; junction bases outside the gene matches: 8. CDR3 length: 14 amino acids. The rearrangement links TRBV30 to TRBJ2-7; TRBD2 agrees at 10 bases. The TCR sequence derives from a man aged 18 to 29 in good health. The sequenced sample consisted of naive CD4+ T cells sorted from blood. Sample subset: CD45RA+ positively selected. In DNA, the CDR3 is TGTGCCTGGAGTCCAGCGGGAGGGCCTCGGGAGCAGTACTTC. It is translated as CAWSPAGGPREQYF.